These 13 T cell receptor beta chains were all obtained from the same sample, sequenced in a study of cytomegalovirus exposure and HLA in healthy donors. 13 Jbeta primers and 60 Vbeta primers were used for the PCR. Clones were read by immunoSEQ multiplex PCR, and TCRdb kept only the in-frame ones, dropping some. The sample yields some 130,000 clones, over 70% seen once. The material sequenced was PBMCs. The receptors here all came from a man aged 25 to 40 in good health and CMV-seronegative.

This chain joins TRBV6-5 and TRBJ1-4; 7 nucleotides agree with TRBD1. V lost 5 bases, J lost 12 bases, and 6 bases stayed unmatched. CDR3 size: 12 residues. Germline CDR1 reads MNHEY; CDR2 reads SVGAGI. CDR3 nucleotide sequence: TGTGCCAGCAGTAATGACAGGGTCGAACTGTTTTTT. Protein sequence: CASSNDRVELFF.

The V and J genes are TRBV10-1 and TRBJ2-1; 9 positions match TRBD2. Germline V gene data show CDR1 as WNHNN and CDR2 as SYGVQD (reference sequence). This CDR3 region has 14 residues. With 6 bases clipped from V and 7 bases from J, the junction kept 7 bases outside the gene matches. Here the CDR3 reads CASSPTLAGNEQFF. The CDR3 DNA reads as TGCGCCAGCAGCCCGACTCTAGCGGGGAATGAGCAGTTCTTC.

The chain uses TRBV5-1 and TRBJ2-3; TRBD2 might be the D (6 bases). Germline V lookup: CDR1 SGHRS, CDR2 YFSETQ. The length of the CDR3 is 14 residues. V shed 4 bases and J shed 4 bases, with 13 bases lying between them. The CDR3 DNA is TGCGCCAGCAGCCCGTCCGGGACTTCAGATACGCAGTATTTT. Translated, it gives CASSPSGTSDTQYF.

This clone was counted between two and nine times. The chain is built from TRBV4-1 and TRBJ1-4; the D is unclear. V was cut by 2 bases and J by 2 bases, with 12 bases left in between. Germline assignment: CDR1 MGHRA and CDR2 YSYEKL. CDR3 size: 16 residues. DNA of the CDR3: TGCGCCAGCAGCCAAATAGGAGTAGGCACTAATGAAAAACTGTTTTTT. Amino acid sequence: CASSQIGVGTNEKLFF.

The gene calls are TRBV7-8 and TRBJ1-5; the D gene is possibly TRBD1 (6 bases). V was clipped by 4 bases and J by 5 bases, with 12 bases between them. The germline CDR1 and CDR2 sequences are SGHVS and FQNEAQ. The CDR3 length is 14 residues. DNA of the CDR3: TGTGCCAGCAGCTCGTTTTCAGGGGATCAGCCCCAGCATTTT. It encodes CASSSFSGDQPQHF. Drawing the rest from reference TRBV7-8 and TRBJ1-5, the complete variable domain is GAGVSQSPRYKVAKRGQDVALRCDPISGHVSLFWYQQALGQGPEFLTYFQNEAQLDKSGLPSDRFFAERPEGSVSTLKIQRTQQEDSAVYLCASSSFSGDQPQHFGDGTRLSIL.

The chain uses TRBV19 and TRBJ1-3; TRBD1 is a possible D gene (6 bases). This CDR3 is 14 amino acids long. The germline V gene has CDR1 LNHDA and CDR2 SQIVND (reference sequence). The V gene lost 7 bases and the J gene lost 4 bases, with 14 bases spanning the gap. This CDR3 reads CASIATGSGNTIYF. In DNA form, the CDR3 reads TGTGCCAGTATCGCAACAGGGTCCGGAAACACCATATATTTT.

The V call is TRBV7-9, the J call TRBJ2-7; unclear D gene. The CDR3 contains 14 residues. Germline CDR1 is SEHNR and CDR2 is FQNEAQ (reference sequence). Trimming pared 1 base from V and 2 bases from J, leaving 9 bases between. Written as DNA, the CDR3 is TGTGCCAGCAGCTTAGTGGGCAGCCCCTACGAGCAGTACTTC. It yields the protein CASSLVGSPYEQYF.

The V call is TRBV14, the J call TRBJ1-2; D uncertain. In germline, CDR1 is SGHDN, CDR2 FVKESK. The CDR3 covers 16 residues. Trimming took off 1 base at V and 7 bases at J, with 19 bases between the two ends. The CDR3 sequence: CASSQVSGIGRVGYTF. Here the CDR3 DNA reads TGTGCCAGCAGCCAAGTCTCCGGGATAGGACGGGTTGGCTACACCTTC.

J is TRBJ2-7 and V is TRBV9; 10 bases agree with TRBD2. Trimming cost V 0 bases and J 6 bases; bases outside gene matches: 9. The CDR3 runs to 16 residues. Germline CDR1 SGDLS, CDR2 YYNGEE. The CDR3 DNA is TGTGCCAGCAGCGTAGGGCCGGCTAGCGGGAGTAGCGAGCAGTACTTC. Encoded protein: CASSVGPASGSSEQYF.

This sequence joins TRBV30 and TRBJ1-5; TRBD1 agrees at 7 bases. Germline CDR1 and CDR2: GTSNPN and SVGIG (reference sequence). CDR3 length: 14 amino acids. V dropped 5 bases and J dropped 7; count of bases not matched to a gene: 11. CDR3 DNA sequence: TGTGCCTGGTCCGGGACAGCAACGAGGCAGCCCCAGCATTTT. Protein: CAWSGTATRQPQHF.

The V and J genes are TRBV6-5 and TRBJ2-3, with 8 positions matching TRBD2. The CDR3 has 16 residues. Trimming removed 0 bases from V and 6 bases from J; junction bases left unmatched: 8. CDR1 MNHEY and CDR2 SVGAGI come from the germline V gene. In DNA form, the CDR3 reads TGTGCCAGCAGTTACTCGCGGACTAGCCGACAGGATACGCAGTATTTT. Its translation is CASSYSRTSRQDTQYF.

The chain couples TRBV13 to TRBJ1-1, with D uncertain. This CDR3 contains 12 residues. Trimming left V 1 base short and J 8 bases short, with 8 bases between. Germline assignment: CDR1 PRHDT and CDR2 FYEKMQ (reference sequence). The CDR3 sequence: CASSLETEEAFF. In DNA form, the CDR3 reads TGTGCCAGCAGCTTAGAAACGGAGGAAGCTTTCTTT.

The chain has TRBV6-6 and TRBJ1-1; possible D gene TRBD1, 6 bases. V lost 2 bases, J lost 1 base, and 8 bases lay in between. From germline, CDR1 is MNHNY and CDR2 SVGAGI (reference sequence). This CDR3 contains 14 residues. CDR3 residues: CASSYHRANTEAFF. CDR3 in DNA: TGTGCCAGCAGTTACCACAGGGCGAACACTGAAGCTTTCTTT.